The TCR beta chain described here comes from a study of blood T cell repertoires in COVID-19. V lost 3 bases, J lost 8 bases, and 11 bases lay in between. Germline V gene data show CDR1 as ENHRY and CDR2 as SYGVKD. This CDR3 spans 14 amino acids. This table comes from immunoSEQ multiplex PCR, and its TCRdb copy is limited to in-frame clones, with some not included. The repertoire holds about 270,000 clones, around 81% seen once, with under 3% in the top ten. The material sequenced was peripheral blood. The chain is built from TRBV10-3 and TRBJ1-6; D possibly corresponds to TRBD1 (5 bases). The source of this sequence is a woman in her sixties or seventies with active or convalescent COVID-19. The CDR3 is CAISEQDSYSPLHF. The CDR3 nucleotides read TGTGCCATCAGTGAACAGGATAGCTATTCACCCCTCCACTTT.